A single sample gave rise to the 14 T cell receptor beta chains below, sequenced in a study of cytomegalovirus exposure and HLA in healthy donors. The repertoire was sequenced with immunoSEQ multiplex PCR; TCRdb's copy has only in-frame clones and lacks some. The sample consists of 150,000 to 200,000 clones, around nine tenths of them appearing once. Source material: PBMCs. The receptors were gathered from a woman aged 18-30 years in good health and CMV-seropositive.

This clone was found a few times. This chain links TRBV7-9 with TRBJ1-4; 7 bases align to TRBD1. CDR3 size: 14 residues. The V gene's germline CDR1 is SEHNR and CDR2 FQNEAQ (reference sequence). The V segment lost 4 bases and the J segment 8 bases; nucleotides outside the gene matches: 7. DNA of the CDR3: TGTGCCAGCAGCTCCTCAGGGGGATGGGAAAAACTGTTTTTT. Protein product: CASSSSGGWEKLFF.

The rearrangement joins TRBV20-1 to TRBJ2-7; TRBD2 is a possible D gene (5 bases). This CDR3 is built from 11 residues. The germline gives CDR1 DFQATT, CDR2 SNEGSKA (reference sequence). Between the trimmed V and J ends, which lost 4 bases and 3 bases, there was a span of 7 bases. This CDR3 is CSATDYYEQYF. In DNA form, the CDR3 reads TGCAGTGCTACCGACTACTACGAGCAGTACTTC.

This sequence joins TRBV9 and TRBJ1-1; D may be TRBD1 (5 bases). Trimming removed 4 bases at V and 0 bases at J, with 10 bases between. There are 14 residues in the CDR3. In germline, CDR1 is SGDLS, CDR2 YYNGEE. CDR3 in amino acids: CASSPWGVNTEAFF. As DNA, the CDR3 is TGTGCCAGCAGCCCCTGGGGGGTGAACACTGAAGCTTTCTTT.

This chain connects TRBV4-1 to TRBJ2-7, with 8 nucleotides matching TRBD1. Per germline, CDR1 MGHRA and CDR2 YSYEKL. V lost 6 bases to trimming and J lost 8 bases; unmatched junction nucleotides: 15. The CDR3 extends over 15 amino acids. CDR3 residues: CASRTEDRVSTKQYF. The CDR3, as DNA: TGCGCCAGCAGAACCGAGGACAGGGTTTCTACGAAGCAGTACTTC.

The J gene is TRBJ2-7, the V gene TRBV11-1; D is unclear. The germline V gene encodes CDR1 SGHAT and CDR2 FQDESV (reference sequence). This CDR3 spans 14 amino acids. Trimming shortened V by 5 bases and J by 1 base, and 12 bases separated the two germline ends. CDR3 loop: CASSPWPNSYEQYF. In DNA, the CDR3 is TGTGCCAGCAGCCCTTGGCCCAATTCCTACGAGCAGTACTTC.

DNA of the CDR3: TGTGCCAGCAGCTTAATTCCCGAGACTAGCCCAAATGAGCAGTTCTTC. Its translation is CASSLIPETSPNEQFF. V is TRBV5-5 and J is TRBJ2-1, with 7 bases that match TRBD2. Germline V gives CDR1 SGHKS, CDR2 YYEKEE (reference sequence). V was pared by 2 bases and J by 7 bases, with 12 bases of the junction left unmatched. This CDR3 is built from 16 residues.

The chain's CDR3 is CSARAPDEQYF. CDR3 nucleotide sequence: TGCAGTGCTAGAGCCCCCGACGAGCAGTACTTC. V usage is TRBV20-1 and J usage is TRBJ2-7; D call uncertain. The germline V gene has CDR1 DFQATT and CDR2 SNEGSKA (reference sequence). V was shortened by 1 base and J by 5 bases, with 6 bases between the two germline ends. The CDR3 is made up of 11 amino acids.

This clone was picked up one time. V and J are TRBV5-1 and TRBJ2-1; D is unresolved. CDR1 is SGHRS and CDR2 is YFSETQ in the germline V gene. The ends were cut back, 0 bases at V and 7 bases at J, with 14 bases in the middle. The CDR3 length is 15 residues. CDR3 sequence: CASSLVLAVDNEQFF. The CDR3 bases are TGCGCCAGCAGCTTGGTATTAGCTGTGGATAATGAGCAGTTCTTC.

This chain joins TRBV9 and TRBJ2-1; 9 bases map to TRBD2. From germline, CDR1 is SGDLS and CDR2 YYNGEE. This CDR3 has 14 residues. J was trimmed by 8 bases and V by 6 bases; bases with no gene match: 9. DNA for the CDR3: TGTGCCAGCACCGGCGGGAGGGCCTCACATGAGCAGTTCTTC. Protein sequence: CASTGGRASHEQFF.

The CDR3 loop reads CASRSRDKQFF. The CDR3 DNA reads TGTGCCAGCAGATCCCGGGATAAGCAGTTCTTC. The chain uses TRBV6-6 and TRBJ2-1, with D possibly being TRBD2 (5 bases). CDR3 length equals 11 residues. The germline CDR1 and CDR2 sequences are MNHNY and SVGAGI (reference sequence). V lost 6 bases and J 11 bases, leaving 11 bases between the germline ends.

V is TRBV6-6 and J is TRBJ1-1; 7 nucleotides agree with TRBD1. The trim removed 5 bases at V and 5 bases at J, leaving 11 bases unmatched. Germline lookup yields CDR1 MNHNY and CDR2 SVGAGI (reference sequence). This CDR3 has 15 amino acids. The CDR3 region is CASSKYRGARTEAFF. DNA of the CDR3: TGTGCCAGCAGTAAGTACAGGGGAGCTAGGACTGAAGCTTTCTTT.

This rearrangement joins TRBV29-1 to TRBJ2-3; D gene unclear. Per the germline V gene, CDR1 is SQVTM and CDR2 is ANQGSEA. The CDR3 runs to 11 residues. V was clipped by 5 bases and J by 4 bases, with 7 bases between them. This CDR3 is CSVPSADTQYF. For the CDR3, the DNA is TGCAGCGTTCCGTCGGCAGATACGCAGTATTTT.

The rearrangement uses TRBV5-6 and TRBJ2-3; the D is unclear. Trimming shortened V by 4 bases and J by 1 base, and 10 bases separated the two germline ends. This CDR3 region has 14 residues. Germline-derived CDR1 and CDR2 are SGHDT and YYEEEE. In nucleotides, the CDR3 is TGTGCCAGCAGCCCCAGGTCCGGCACAGATACGCAGTATTTT. This encodes CASSPRSGTDTQYF.

This chain connects TRBV9 to TRBJ2-1; D not certain. CDR1 and CDR2 (germline): SGDLS, YYNGEE. Trimming pared 0 bases from V and 10 bases from J, leaving 5 bases between. The CDR3 spans 11 residues. The CDR3 nucleotides read TGTGCCAGCAGCGTAGGAGAGGAGCAGTTCTTC. It specifies CASSVGEEQFF.